This T cell receptor beta chain is from a study of CD8+CD57+ T cells in acquired aplastic anemia. Whole-study results and caveats: Patients and controls had in common twenty-nine CD8+ CDR3 sequences. Levels of CD8+ Simpson's diversity were not significantly distinct in patients versus controls.

Both TCR beta VDJ combination and CDR3 sequence profiling were carried out. Genomic DNA was the template for this profiling. TCRdb re-analysed the reads in MiXCR, keeping a single row per CDR3 protein. Among around 170,000 distinct CDR3 sequences listed, under 55% were seen once. Details on this clonotype: Its antigen is undetermined.

The CDR3 loop spans 13 amino acids. With V trimmed by 8 bases and J by 12 bases, 13 bases remained unmatched. Germline-derived CDR1 and CDR2 are ENHRY and SYGVKD. By flow cytometry, patients selected for sequencing had shown an expansion of CD8+CD57+ cells. Severe acquired aplastic anemia affected all patients. Blood sampling was performed on the patients, and none of them had received therapy by then. The clonotype originates from a human donor with aplastic anemia. The genes are TRBV10-3 and TRBJ1-5; 7 nucleotides match TRBD1. Material: sorted CD4+, CD8+, or CD8+CD57+ T cells (not recorded which) from PBMCs. The DNA of the CDR3 is TGTGCCATCCAGGGGGGGGGCAATCAGTTCCAGCATTTT. Translating it yields CAIQGGGNQFQHF.